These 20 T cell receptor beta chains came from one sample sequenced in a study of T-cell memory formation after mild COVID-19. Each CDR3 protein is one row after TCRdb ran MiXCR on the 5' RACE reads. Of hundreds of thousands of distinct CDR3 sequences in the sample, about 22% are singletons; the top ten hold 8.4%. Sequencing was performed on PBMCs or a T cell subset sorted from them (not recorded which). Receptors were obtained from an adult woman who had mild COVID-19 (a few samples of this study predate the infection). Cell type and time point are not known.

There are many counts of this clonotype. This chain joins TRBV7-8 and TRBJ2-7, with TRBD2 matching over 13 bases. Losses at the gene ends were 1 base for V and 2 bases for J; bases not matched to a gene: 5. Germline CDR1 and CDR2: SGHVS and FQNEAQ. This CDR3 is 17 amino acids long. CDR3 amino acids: CASSLGTSGGLTYEQYF. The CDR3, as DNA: TGTGCCAGCAGCTTAGGGACTAGCGGGGGCCTTACCTACGAGCAGTACTTC.

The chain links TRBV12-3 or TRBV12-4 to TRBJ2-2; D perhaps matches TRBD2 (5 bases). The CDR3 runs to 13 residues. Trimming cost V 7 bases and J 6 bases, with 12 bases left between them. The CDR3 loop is CASTSRAAGELFF. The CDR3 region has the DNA TGTGCCAGCACCTCTAGAGCGGCCGGGGAGCTGTTTTTT.

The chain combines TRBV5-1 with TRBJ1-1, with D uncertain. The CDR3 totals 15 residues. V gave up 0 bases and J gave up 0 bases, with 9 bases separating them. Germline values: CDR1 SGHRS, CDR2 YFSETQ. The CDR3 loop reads CASSLGATVNTEAFF. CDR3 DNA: TGCGCCAGCAGCTTGGGGGCAACCGTGAACACTGAAGCTTTCTTT.

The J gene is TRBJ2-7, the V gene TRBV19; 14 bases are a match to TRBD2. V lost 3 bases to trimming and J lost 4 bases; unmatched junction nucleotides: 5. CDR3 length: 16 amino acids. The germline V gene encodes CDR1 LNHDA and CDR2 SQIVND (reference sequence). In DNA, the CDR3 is TGTGCCAGTAGTATCCCCGGGACTAGCGGGAGTTACGAGCAGTACTTC. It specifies CASSIPGTSGSYEQYF.

CDR3 DNA sequence: TGTGCCAGCAGTCTGGGGGGCGGGGGTCCAGATACGCAGTATTTT. Translating gives CASSLGGGGPDTQYF. The chain couples TRBV3-1 to TRBJ2-3, with a tentative D call TRBD2 (7 bases). This CDR3 is 15 amino acids long. V dropped 6 bases and J dropped 4 bases, with 17 bases sitting between them. Germline CDR1 LGHDT, CDR2 YNNKEL (reference sequence).

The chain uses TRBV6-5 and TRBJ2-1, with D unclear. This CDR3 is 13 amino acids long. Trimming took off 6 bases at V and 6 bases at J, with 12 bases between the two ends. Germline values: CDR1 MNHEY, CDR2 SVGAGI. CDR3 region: CASRLRSPNEQFF. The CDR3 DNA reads TGTGCCAGCAGGTTAAGATCACCCAATGAGCAGTTCTTC.

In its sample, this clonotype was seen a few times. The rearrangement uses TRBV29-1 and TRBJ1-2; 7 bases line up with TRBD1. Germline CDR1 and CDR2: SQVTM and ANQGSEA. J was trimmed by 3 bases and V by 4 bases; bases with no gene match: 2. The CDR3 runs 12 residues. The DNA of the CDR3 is TGCAGCGTTGTTACAGGGGACTATGGCTACACCTTC. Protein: CSVVTGDYGYTF.

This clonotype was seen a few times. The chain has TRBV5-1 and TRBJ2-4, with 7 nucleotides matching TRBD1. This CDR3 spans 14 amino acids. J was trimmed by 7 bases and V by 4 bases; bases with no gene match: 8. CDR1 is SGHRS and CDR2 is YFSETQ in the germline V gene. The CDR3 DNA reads TGCGCCAGCAGCATTCGACAGGGACGGAACATTCAGTACTTC. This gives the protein CASSIRQGRNIQYF. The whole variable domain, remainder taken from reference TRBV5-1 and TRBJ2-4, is KAGVTQTPRYLIKTRGQQVTLSCSPISGHRSVSWYQQTPGQGLQFLFEYFSETQRNKGNFPGRFSGRQFSNSRSEMNVSTLELGDSALYLCASSIRQGRNIQYFGAGTRLSVL.

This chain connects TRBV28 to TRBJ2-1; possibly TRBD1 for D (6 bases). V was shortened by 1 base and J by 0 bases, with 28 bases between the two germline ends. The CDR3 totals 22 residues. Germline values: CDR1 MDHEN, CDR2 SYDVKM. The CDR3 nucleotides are TGTGCCAGCAGTTTATTTCACAGGGTGGCGCGTAAAGACCGAAGCTCCTACAATGAGCAGTTCTTC. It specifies CASSLFHRVARKDRSSYNEQFF. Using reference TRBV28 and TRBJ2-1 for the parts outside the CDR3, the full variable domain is DVKVTQSSRYLVKRTGEKVFLECVQDMDHENMFWYRQDPGLGLRLIYFSYDVKMKEKGDIPEGYSVSREKKERFSLILESASTNQTSMYLCASSLFHRVARKDRSSYNEQFFGPGTRLTVL.

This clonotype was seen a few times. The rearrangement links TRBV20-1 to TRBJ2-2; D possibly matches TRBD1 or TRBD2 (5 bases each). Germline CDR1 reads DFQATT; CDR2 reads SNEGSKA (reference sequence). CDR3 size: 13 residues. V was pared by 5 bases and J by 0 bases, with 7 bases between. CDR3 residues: CSAWDPNTGELFF. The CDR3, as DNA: TGCAGTGCTTGGGACCCGAACACCGGGGAGCTGTTTTTT.

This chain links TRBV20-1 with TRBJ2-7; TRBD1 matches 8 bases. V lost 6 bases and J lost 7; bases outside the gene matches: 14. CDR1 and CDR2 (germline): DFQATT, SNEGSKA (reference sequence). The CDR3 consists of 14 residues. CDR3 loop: CSAEAGTGRWEQYF. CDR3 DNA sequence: TGCAGTGCCGAAGCCGGGACAGGCCGCTGGGAGCAGTACTTC.

The CDR3 loop is CASSPGGGGTEAFF. CDR3 DNA sequence: TGTGCCAGCTCACCAGGGGGCGGAGGGACTGAAGCTTTCTTT. The rearrangement uses TRBV18 and TRBJ1-1; D might be TRBD1 (6 bases). Germline V gene lookup returns CDR1 KGHSH and CDR2 LQKENI. The ends were cut back, 2 bases at V and 5 bases at J, with 12 bases in the middle. This CDR3 is built from 14 residues.

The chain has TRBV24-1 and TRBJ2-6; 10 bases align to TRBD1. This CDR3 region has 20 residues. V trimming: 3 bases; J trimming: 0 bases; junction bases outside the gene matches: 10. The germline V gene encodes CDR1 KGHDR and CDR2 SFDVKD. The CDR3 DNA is TGTGCCACCAGTGATGCAACCGGGACAGGGGTAAGCTCTGGGGCCAACGTCCTGACTTTC. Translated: CATSDATGTGVSSGANVLTF.

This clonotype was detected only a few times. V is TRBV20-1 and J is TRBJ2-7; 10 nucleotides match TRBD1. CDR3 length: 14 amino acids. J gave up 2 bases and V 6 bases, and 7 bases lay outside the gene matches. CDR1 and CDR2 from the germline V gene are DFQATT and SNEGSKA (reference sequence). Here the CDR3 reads CSADDGTGAYEQYF. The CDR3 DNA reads TGCAGTGCCGACGACGGGACAGGGGCCTACGAGCAGTACTTC.

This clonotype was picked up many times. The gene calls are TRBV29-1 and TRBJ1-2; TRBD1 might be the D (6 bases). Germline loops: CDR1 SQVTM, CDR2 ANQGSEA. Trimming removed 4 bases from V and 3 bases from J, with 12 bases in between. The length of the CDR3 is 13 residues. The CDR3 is CSVAQGRDYGYTF. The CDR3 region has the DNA TGCAGCGTTGCGCAGGGGAGAGACTATGGCTACACCTTC.

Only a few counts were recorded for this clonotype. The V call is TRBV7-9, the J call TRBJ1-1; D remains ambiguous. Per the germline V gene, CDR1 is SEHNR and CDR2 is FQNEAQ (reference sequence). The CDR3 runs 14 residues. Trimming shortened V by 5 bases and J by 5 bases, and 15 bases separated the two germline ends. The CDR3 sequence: CASSGLEGGTEAFF. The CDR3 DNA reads TGTGCCAGCAGCGGACTGGAGGGAGGAACTGAAGCTTTCTTT.

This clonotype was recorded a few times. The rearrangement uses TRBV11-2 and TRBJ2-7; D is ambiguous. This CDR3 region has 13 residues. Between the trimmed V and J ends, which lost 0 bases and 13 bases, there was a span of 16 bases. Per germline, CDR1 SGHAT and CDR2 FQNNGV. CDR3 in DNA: TGTGCCAGCAGCTTAGATCGCCTCGGCAGGCCCTACTTC. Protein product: CASSLDRLGRPYF.

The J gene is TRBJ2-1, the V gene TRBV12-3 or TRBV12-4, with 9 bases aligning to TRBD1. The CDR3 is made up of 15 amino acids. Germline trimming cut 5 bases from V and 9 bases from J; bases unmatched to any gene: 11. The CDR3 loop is CASSSPGTGKSEQFF. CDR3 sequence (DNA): TGTGCCAGCAGTAGTCCCGGGACAGGGAAAAGTGAGCAGTTCTTC.

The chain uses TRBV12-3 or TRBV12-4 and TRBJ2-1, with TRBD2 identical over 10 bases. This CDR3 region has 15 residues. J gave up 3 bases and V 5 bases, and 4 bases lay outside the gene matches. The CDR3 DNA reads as TGTGCCAGCAGTGCTAGCGGGGGCGGCTACAATGAGCAGTTCTTC. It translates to CASSASGGGYNEQFF.

CDR3 region: CSARDRTEGNLQPQHF. The CDR3 region has the DNA TGCAGTGCTAGAGATAGGACCGAAGGGAACCTTCAGCCCCAGCATTTT. The chain is built from TRBV20-1 and TRBJ1-5; D gene unclear. This CDR3 comprises 16 residues. Trimming took off 0 bases at V and 6 bases at J, with 18 bases between the two ends. Germline V gene sequence: CDR1 DFQATT, CDR2 SNEGSKA (reference sequence).